A single T cell receptor beta chain is shown here with its context. Antigen unknown. Mouse names are used for the genes. The DNA ends 4 residues before the CDR3 does, and the rest of the CDR3 is filled in from the germline J gene. Cells that came from pooled cutaneous lymph nodes were sorted using CD4, CD8alpha, NKG2D, NKG2ACE and other markers. This record comes from a study of CD8+ T cells in alopecia areata. Study-level background: Spontaneous alopecia affected the roughly 6-13-month-old C3H/HeJ graft donors, whose skin was transplanted to roughly 6-10-week-old female C3H/HeJ mice. Overall study results and limits: Relative to mice, TCR sharing across patients was less clear, a difference possibly HLA-related. Clonality exceeded that of normal scalp in lesional scalp, most notably in alopecia totalis/universalis. Alphabeta T cells residing in normal skin are also sequenced in scalp samples.

CDR1 is FNHDT, CDR2 SITEND, per germline (reference sequence). CDR3 size: 15 residues. V lost 2 bases, J lost 6 bases, and 4 bases stayed unmatched. Extraction and reverse transcription of RNA yielded cDNA as the sequencing template. Assay used: immunoSEQ multiplex PCR; TCRdb lists only in-frame clones, some missing. The record shows about 270,000 clones for this sample, with no singletons present. The sequenced material came from CD4+ T cells sorted from a lymph node. The clonotype comes from a C3H/HeJ mouse with alopecia areata. The strain bears MHC haplotype H2-k. The chain employs TRBV19 and TRBJ2-1, with 11 bases fitting TRBD1. CDR3 bases read: TGTGCCAGCAGTATCCGGGACAGGGGGTTTGCT. It is translated as CASSIRDRGFA. The CDR3, in full, reads CASSIRDRGFAEQFF.